The 13 T cell receptor beta chains given below trace back to one sample, sequenced in a study of Graves' ophthalmopathy and Graves' hyperthyroidism. RNA served as the template for amplifying TCR beta CDR3 regions. HTBI-primed RT-PCR formed the first round, and a multiplex PCR formed the second. TCRdb itself ran the multiplex PCR reads through MiXCR, one entry per CDR3 protein. This table holds about 150,000 distinct CDR3 sequences, roughly 37% found once. What was sequenced was peripheral blood. Every receptor here comes from a woman aged 40 to 49 with Graves' ophthalmopathy.

The chain is built from TRBV6-2 or TRBV6-3 and TRBJ2-5; perhaps TRBD2 as D (6 bases). Germline V gives CDR1 MNHEY, CDR2 SVGEGT. This CDR3 region has 14 residues. Trimming removed 7 bases at V and 1 base at J, with 13 bases between. The DNA of the CDR3 is TGTGCCAGCAATCCCGTAGCGGCCCAAGAGACCCAGTACTTC. Translated, it gives CASNPVAAQETQYF.

The CDR3 nucleotides are TGTGCCAGTAGACAGACAGGGGAAGGGAATCAGCCCCAGCATTTT. It yields the protein CASRQTGEGNQPQHF. The J gene is TRBJ1-5, the V gene TRBV19, with 8 bases matching TRBD1. In germline, CDR1 is LNHDA, CDR2 SQIVND (reference sequence). V gave up 6 bases and J gave up 4 bases; unmatched junction bases: 8. The CDR3 extends over 15 amino acids.

The V and J genes are TRBV20-1 and TRBJ2-5; maybe TRBD1 (6 bases). This CDR3 has 12 residues. The V and J ends lost 2 bases and 4 bases respectively, with 8 bases between them. Germline V gene lookup returns CDR1 DFQATT and CDR2 SNEGSKA (reference sequence). CDR3 DNA sequence: TGCAGTGCTAGAAGACAGGTAGAGACCCAGTACTTC. It encodes CSARRQVETQYF.

J is TRBJ2-7 and V is TRBV7-9; D is undetermined. Germline CDR1 reads SEHNR; CDR2 reads FQNEAQ (reference sequence). V was clipped by 10 bases and J by 1 base, with 14 bases between them. The CDR3 is 13 residues long. CDR3 coding DNA: TGTGCCATCCGTCCCGACTCATCCTACGAGCAGTACTTC. It specifies CAIRPDSSYEQYF.

This sequence joins TRBV20-1 and TRBJ1-1, with D perhaps TRBD1 (6 bases). The germline V gene encodes CDR1 DFQATT and CDR2 SNEGSKA (reference sequence). V shed 4 bases and J shed 1 base, with 7 bases lying between them. This CDR3 contains 12 residues. The CDR3 nucleotides are TGCAGTGCTACACAGGGGAACACTGAAGCTTTCTTT. This translates into CSATQGNTEAFF.

This clonotype was seen ten or more times. The rearrangement joins TRBV20-1 to TRBJ2-7, with 11 nucleotides matching TRBD1. V shed 7 bases and J 3 bases; nucleotides not matched to a gene: 8. The CDR3 length is 14 residues. Germline V gene lookup returns CDR1 DFQATT and CDR2 SNEGSKA (reference sequence). The CDR3 coding sequence is TGCAGTGTCAGGGGGGGGACAGGGGGCTACGAGCAGTACTTC. It is translated as CSVRGGTGGYEQYF.

This clonotype was seen ten or more times. The rearrangement links TRBV28 to TRBJ1-1; weak D call: TRBD1 (6 bases). CDR3 length: 14 amino acids. V lost 5 bases, J lost 5 bases, and 15 bases lay in between. The V gene's germline CDR1 is MDHEN and CDR2 SYDVKM. CDR3 amino acids: CASSPGTQRTEAFF. CDR3 bases: TGTGCCAGCAGTCCTGGGACACAGCGGACTGAAGCTTTCTTT.

This clonotype occurred many times. The rearrangement joins TRBV12-3 or TRBV12-4 to TRBJ1-2, with D maybe TRBD1 (5 bases). Trimming removed 6 bases from V and 4 bases from J, with 12 bases in between. This CDR3 has 13 amino acids. The CDR3 DNA is TGTGCCAGCAGCCCCACAGGCATCTATGGCTACACCTTC. Translation gives CASSPTGIYGYTF.

The genes are TRBV28 and TRBJ2-7; D is uncertain. Germline V CDR1 and CDR2: MDHEN, SYDVKM. The V and J ends lost 5 bases and 2 bases respectively, with 13 bases between them. CDR3 size: 14 residues. The CDR3 region is CASSTWTETYEQYF. CDR3 nucleotides: TGTGCCAGCAGTACCTGGACCGAAACCTACGAGCAGTACTTC.

This clonotype was seen many times. The chain employs TRBV4-1 and TRBJ1-2, with no clear D. The CDR3 contains 16 residues. Germline loops: CDR1 MGHRA, CDR2 YSYEKL. V was shortened by 1 base and J by 0 bases, with 12 bases between the two germline ends. CDR3 in DNA: TGCGCCAGCAGCCAAGGTACGGCCAGAACTAACTATGGCTACACCTTC. Its protein product is CASSQGTARTNYGYTF.

This chain uses TRBV15 with TRBJ1-6, with D possibly being TRBD1 (5 bases). The CDR3 covers 14 residues. From germline, CDR1 is LNHNV and CDR2 YYDKDF (reference sequence). Trimming removed 5 bases at V and 7 bases at J, with 12 bases between. CDR3 nucleotides: TGTGCCACCAGCCTCACGGGGGGAAATTCACCCCTCCACTTT. This encodes CATSLTGGNSPLHF.

In DNA form, the CDR3 reads TGTGCCAGCAGCTCCCAAGGGGGACAGCCTTCAACCTACGAGCAGTACTTC. It translates to CASSSQGGQPSTYEQYF. This chain links TRBV7-8 with TRBJ2-7; the match to TRBD1 covers 7 bases. Germline V gives CDR1 SGHVS, CDR2 FQNEAQ. The CDR3 covers 17 residues. Losses at the gene ends were 4 bases for V and 2 bases for J; bases not matched to a gene: 14.

In this sample, this clonotype turned up many times. This chain uses TRBV5-5 with TRBJ1-3, with a possible D match to TRBD1 (6 bases). CDR1 and CDR2 from the germline V gene are SGHKS and YYEKEE (reference sequence). The CDR3 runs 15 residues. V was cut by 0 bases and J by 1 base, with 8 bases left in between. The CDR3 coding sequence is TGTGCCAGCAGCTTGGAGGGGGTTTCTGGAAACACCATATATTTT. Translating gives CASSLEGVSGNTIYF.